Sequencing of this TCR beta chain was carried out in a study of CD8 T cells in Susac syndrome. An input of roughly 0.5 to 1 ug of RNA was subjected to reverse transcription using random hexamers. Across 54 Vbeta and 13 Jbeta, immunoSEQ multiplex PCR amplified TCR beta CDR3. Via MiXCR, TCRdb re-called the immunoSEQ multiplex PCR reads, giving one row per CDR3 protein. The sample lists about 140,000 distinct CDR3 sequences; over 85% were seen once. Sequencing of TCR beta, carried out with a high-throughput approach, was applied to CD8+ and CD4+ T cells from the blood. Healthy donors constituted the controls, which were matched for age and sex. While CD8+ and CD4+ T cells were isolated negatively, TEMRA cells were enriched by FACS. The TCR originated in a human donor in good health. Sample: CD8+ T cells from PBMCs.

CDR3 nucleotide sequence: TGTGCCAGCAGTTTAAAGGGCCGCACAGATACGCAGTATTTT. Translated, it gives CASSLKGRTDTQYF. The chain has TRBV27 and TRBJ2-3, with D hard to call. Germline CDR1 is MNHEY and CDR2 is SMNVEV (reference sequence). This CDR3 comprises 14 residues. V lost 2 bases, J lost 1 base, and 7 bases lay in between.